This T cell receptor (beta chain) came from a study of shared clonotypes between healthy human individuals. Comment on this clone: Its antigen is unknown.

The CDR3 is 15 amino acids. Germline assignment: CDR1 MDHEN and CDR2 SYDVKM. Trimming at V came to 5 bases and at J to 2 bases, leaving 6 bases not matched to a gene. Clones were sequenced by immunoSEQ multiplex PCR, and TCRdb holds only the in-frame ones, with some missing. The table has about 1.5 million clones, around 97% seen once; the top ten hold 1.2%. Memory CD4+ cells were the fraction left after CD45RA+ naive selection. Study-wide results and caveats: Naive CD4 clonotype sharing across a few donors was approximately 5%. The diversity represented, both genetic and in exposure history, was limited by few donors. Clonotypes shared by all four sorted-subset donors had higher generation probabilities than non-shared clonotypes.

What was sequenced was naive CD4+ T cells sorted from blood. Subset reported: CD45RA+ positively selected. The J gene is TRBJ2-1, the V gene TRBV28; 7 positions agree with TRBD2. The sequence was collected from a young man in good health. This CDR3 is CASSPRETPYNEQFF. The CDR3 region has the DNA TGTGCCAGCAGTCCGCGGGAGACCCCCTACAATGAGCAGTTCTTC.